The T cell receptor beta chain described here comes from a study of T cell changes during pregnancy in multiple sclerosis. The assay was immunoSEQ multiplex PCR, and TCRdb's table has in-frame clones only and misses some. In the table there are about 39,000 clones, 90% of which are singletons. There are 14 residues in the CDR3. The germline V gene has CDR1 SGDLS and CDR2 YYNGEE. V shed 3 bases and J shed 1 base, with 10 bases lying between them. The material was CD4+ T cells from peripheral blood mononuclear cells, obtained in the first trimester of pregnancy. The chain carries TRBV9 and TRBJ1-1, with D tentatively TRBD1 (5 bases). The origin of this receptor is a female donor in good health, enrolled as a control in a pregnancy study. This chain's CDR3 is CASSAHTGNTEAFF. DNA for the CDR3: TGTGCCAGCAGCGCCCACACAGGGAACACTGAAGCTTTCTTT.